The sequence of this T cell receptor (beta chain) was determined in a study of blood T cell repertoires in COVID-19. Data came from immunoSEQ multiplex PCR; TCRdb stores just in-frame clones and leaves some out. The sample includes 120,000 or so clones, around four fifths of them seen just once. V was clipped by 4 bases and J by 7 bases, with 10 bases between them. This CDR3 region has 12 residues. Germline V gene data show CDR1 as ENHRY and CDR2 as SYGVKD. This receptor was taken from a human donor in a cohort sampled during active COVID-19. This sequence joins TRBV10-3 and TRBJ1-1, with D tentatively TRBD1 (5 bases). The source material was peripheral blood. The CDR3 spells CAISGGDGEAFF. For the CDR3, the DNA is TGTGCCATCAGTGGCGGGGACGGTGAAGCTTTCTTT.